The 8 T cell receptor beta chains reported below all come from one sample, sequenced in a study of tumor-infiltrating lymphocytes in primary liver carcinoma. RNA isolated from unsorted whole blood supplied the blood RNA, with germline DNA also extracted. Priming with a constant-region primer yielded TCR beta cDNA from about 540 ng total RNA. A slightly modified ARM-PCR protocol with three nested multiplex PCR rounds produced these TCR beta libraries. Rounds one and two of PCR, each of 10 cycles, were primed with TRBV1-TRBV30 forward primers and a C-beta reverse primer. TCRdb re-called the multiplex PCR reads through MiXCR, storing one row per CDR3 protein. The sample has almost 200,000 distinct CDR3 sequences, approximately 65% seen once. Sequencing input: peripheral blood. Receptors originate from a woman in her fifties or sixties with primary liver carcinoma and hepatitis B virus infection.

Concerning this clonotype itself: A much more abundant neighbour one base away suggests this may be a read error. No conserved phenylalanine or tryptophan is present at the end of the CDR3, so a read error is the likely explanation. This rearrangement joins TRBV6-1 to TRBJ1-1; D gene uncertain. Germline-derived CDR1 and CDR2 are MNHNS and SASEGT. Between the trimmed V and J ends, which lost 3 bases and 1 base, there was a span of 15 bases. The CDR3 consists of 16 residues. The CDR3 DNA reads as TGTGCCAGCAGTGACGGAGGCGCCTGGGGGAACACTGAAGCTTTCTAT. Encoded protein: CASSDGGAWGNTEAFY.

This clonotype showed up many times. This rearrangement joins TRBV6-5 to TRBJ1-5, with a weak D call TRBD1 (5 bases). Germline V gene sequence: CDR1 MNHEY, CDR2 SVGAGI. CDR3 size: 15 residues. Trimming removed 0 bases from V and 7 bases from J, with 13 bases in between. In DNA, the CDR3 is TGTGCCAGCAGTTACTCATGGGGGAAGGAGCAGCCCCAGCATTTT. Its protein is CASSYSWGKEQPQHF.

About this clonotype itself: A much larger clone lies one base from this, so it may be a read error. This chain uses TRBV4-1 with TRBJ2-3, with D tentatively TRBD2 (5 bases). The CDR3 contains 16 residues. The germline V and J ends were trimmed by 1 base and 2 bases, with 13 bases remaining between them. Germline lookup yields CDR1 MGHRA and CDR2 YSYEKL. Here the CDR3 DNA reads TGCGCCAGCAGCCAAGCGGGATCGGCTAACACAGATACGCAGTATTTT. It translates to CASSQAGSANTDTQYF.

The V and J genes are TRBV24-1 and TRBJ2-1, with 9 nucleotides matching TRBD2. CDR1 is KGHDR and CDR2 is SFDVKD in the germline V gene. Unmatched junction bases numbered 10, after V lost 7 bases and J lost 4 bases. The CDR3 is 16 amino acids. As DNA, the CDR3 is TGTGCCACCAGCGACCCCGGGACTAGCTTTTACAATGAGCAGTTCTTC. Translating it yields CATSDPGTSFYNEQFF.

The chain carries TRBV20-1 and TRBJ2-5; the D gene is possibly TRBD1 (5 bases). Trimming stripped 8 bases from V and 5 bases from J, with 18 bases between. The CDR3 runs to 13 residues. Germline V gene data show CDR1 as DFQATT and CDR2 as SNEGSKA (reference sequence). As DNA, the CDR3 is TGCAGTACTCAGGGCCCTATGGGGGAGACCCAGTACTTC. Protein product: CSTQGPMGETQYF.

This clonotype occurred once. An end of the junction does not agree with germline; a read error may underlie this. The chain has TRBV11-3 and TRBJ2-1, with D tentatively TRBD1 (6 bases). The CDR3 covers 18 residues. Germline lookup yields CDR1 SGHNT and CDR2 YENEEA. In DNA, the CDR3 is TGTGCCAGCAGCTTTGGGACAAGGGGTTCCGACTCCTACAATGACCAGTTCTTC. Protein sequence: CASSFGTRGSDSYNDQFF.

This clonotype was seen only a few times. V and J are TRBV5-4 and TRBJ2-2, with a possible D match to TRBD2 (5 bases). From germline, CDR1 is SGHNT and CDR2 YYREEE (reference sequence). The CDR3 loop spans 14 amino acids. The V and J ends lost 3 bases and 3 bases respectively, with 9 bases between them. The CDR3 nucleotides read TGTGCCAGCAGCTCGGCGGGTTACACCGGGGAGCTGTTTTTT. Translation gives CASSSAGYTGELFF. The whole variable domain, filled in from reference TRBV5-4 and TRBJ2-2, reads ETGVTQSPTHLIKTRGQQVTLRCSSQSGHNTVSWYQQALGQGPQFIFQYYREEENGRGNFPPRFSGLQFPNYSSELNVNALELDDSALYLCASSSAGYTGELFFGEGSRLTVL.

This clonotype was recorded many times. The chain combines TRBV4-2 with TRBJ2-5; TRBD2 matches 7 bases. Trimming cost V 0 bases and J 4 bases; bases outside gene matches: 8. The V gene's germline CDR1 is LGHNA and CDR2 YNFKEQ. The CDR3 runs to 16 residues. The CDR3 is CASSQDWLAAGETQYF. In DNA, the CDR3 is TGTGCCAGCAGCCAAGATTGGCTAGCGGCGGGAGAGACCCAGTACTTC.